This TCR beta chain was found in a study of blood T cell repertoires in COVID-19. The data were produced by immunoSEQ multiplex PCR, yet TCRdb's version contains in-frame clones alone and is incomplete. The data contain 57,000 or so clones, about 82% of them singletons. Trimming shortened V by 4 bases and J by 11 bases, and 17 bases separated the two germline ends. The germline gives CDR1 ENHRY, CDR2 SYGVKD. The CDR3 runs to 13 residues. The sequencing input was peripheral blood. The source is a man aged 70-80 years with acute or convalescent COVID-19. The chain links TRBV10-3 to TRBJ1-1; D unclear. As DNA, the CDR3 is TGTGCCATCAGTGGGATTTATGGGGAGGGTGCTTTCTTT. Its protein is CAISGIYGEGAFF.